This paragraph reports one TCR beta chain. Its antigen is still unknown. This sample is drawn from a study of CD8 T cells in acute hepatitis C reinfection. Points from the study as a whole: TRBV04 and TRBV06 were preferentially used in all groups, not explained by naive pool overrepresentation.

TCRdb's table, derived via immunoSEQ multiplex PCR, lists solely in-frame clones and lacks some. Found here are approximately 40,000 clones, 75% to 90% of them singletons; the top ten hold around 9.9%. Time point meaning: naive CD8 control sorted from an acute-time-point sample. The CDR3 sequence is 18 residues long. Per the germline V gene, CDR1 is KGHSH and CDR2 is LQKENI. Trimming removed 1 base from V and 5 bases from J, with 23 bases in between. The sample was naive CD8+ T cells from PBMCs. The chain links TRBV18 to TRBJ1-1; D possibly corresponds to TRBD1 (5 bases). The TCR sequence derives from a young woman who spontaneously cleared hepatitis C infection. In DNA form, the CDR3 reads TGTGCCAGCTCACCACTTGGCTACCTTCGGGACCCTGGGACTGAAGCTTTCTTT. This gives the protein CASSPLGYLRDPGTEAFF.